This TCR beta chain was identified in a study of vaccination effects on CD4 cells after COVID-19. A remark on this clone: Its antigen is undetermined.

Before any sequencing was done, the ViraFEST assay used viral peptide pools to expand antigen-specific CD4+ T cells. Once cultured for approximately ten days, the cells underwent separation to obtain CD4+ T cells. This table comes from immunoSEQ multiplex PCR, and its TCRdb copy is limited to in-frame clones, with some not included. The sample yields tens of thousands of clones, 75% to 90% seen once. The receptor's source is a human donor who received a COVID-19 vaccine. The material was CD4+ T cells from PBMCs cultured with HCoV-229E spike peptides, obtained before COVID-19 vaccination.

The CDR3 sequence: CASSVGVGIANTEAFF. The CDR3 coding sequence is TGTGCCAGCAGTGTTGGGGTGGGCATCGCGAACACTGAAGCTTTCTTT. V gene TRBV9 combines with J gene TRBJ1-1; D unclear. Germline V gives CDR1 SGDLS, CDR2 YYNGEE. Trimming shortened V by 5 bases and J by 1 base, and 18 bases separated the two germline ends. The CDR3 runs 16 residues.